This T cell receptor (beta chain) was identified during a study of blood T cell repertoires in COVID-19. V lost 1 base to trimming and J lost 1 base, with 7 bases between them. The CDR3 is 15 amino acids. CDR1 is KGHSH and CDR2 is LQKENI in the germline V gene. Concerning this clone itself: At the DNA level, this CDR3 is encoded by other sequences in the same sample as well.

Sequencing used immunoSEQ multiplex PCR; TCRdb keeps in-frame clones, though not all of them. The data show roughly 6,400 clones, approximately 80% seen once. The source material was peripheral blood. The TCR comes from a human donor with active COVID-19. The donor label of this sample is uncertain. V usage is TRBV18 and J usage is TRBJ2-2; TRBD1 is a possible D gene (6 bases). The CDR3 sequence: CASSPRQENTGELFF. The CDR3 DNA reads TGTGCCAGCTCACCACGACAGGAGAACACCGGGGAGCTGTTTTTT. Filled out from reference TRBV18 and TRBJ2-2, the complete variable domain reads NAGVMQNPRHLVRRRGQEARLRCSPMKGHSHVYWYRQLPEEGLKFMVYLQKENIIDESGMPKERFSAEFPKEGPSILRIQQVVRGDSAAYFCASSPRQENTGELFFGEGSRLTVL.